This TCR beta chain derives from a study of cytomegalovirus exposure and HLA in healthy donors. Points from the study as a whole: When analyzed later, a missense DCLRE1C variant was found to be linked to TCR beta V- and J-gene trimming.

PCR used 60 Vbeta primers and 13 Jbeta primers. Only in-frame clones appear in the TCRdb table, and some are missing; sequencing was by immunoSEQ multiplex PCR. The profile shows roughly 86,000 clones, roughly 85% of them singletons. Germline V gene sequence: CDR1 SGHRS, CDR2 YFSETQ. The CDR3 is 15 residues long. With 4 bases removed from V and 1 base from J, the gap between germline ends came to 11 bases. With regard to this clone: Its antigen is as yet unknown.

The chain uses TRBV5-1 and TRBJ2-2; perhaps TRBD1 as D (6 bases). The TCR comes from a female donor in good health and CMV-seronegative. Sequenced input: PBMCs. In DNA, the CDR3 is TGCGCCAGCAGCCTCGGACAGAGGAACACCGGGGAGCTGTTTTTT. Translated, it gives CASSLGQRNTGELFF.